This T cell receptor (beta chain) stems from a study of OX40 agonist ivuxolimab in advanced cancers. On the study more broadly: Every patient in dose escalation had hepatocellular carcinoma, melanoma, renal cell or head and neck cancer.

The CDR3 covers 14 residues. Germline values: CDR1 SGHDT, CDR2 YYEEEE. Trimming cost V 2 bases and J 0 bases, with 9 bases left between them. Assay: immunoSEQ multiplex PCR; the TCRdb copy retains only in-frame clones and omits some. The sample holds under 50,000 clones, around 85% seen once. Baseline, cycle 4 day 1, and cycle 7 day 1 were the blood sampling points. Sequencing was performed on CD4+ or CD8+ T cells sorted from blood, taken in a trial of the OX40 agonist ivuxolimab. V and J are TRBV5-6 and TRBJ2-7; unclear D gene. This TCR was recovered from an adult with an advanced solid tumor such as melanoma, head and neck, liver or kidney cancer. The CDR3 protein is CASSFMAGSYEQYF. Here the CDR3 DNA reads TGTGCCAGCAGCTTCATGGCAGGCTCCTACGAGCAGTACTTC.